This entry is about one TCR beta chain. The data are from a study of blood T cell repertoires in COVID-19. Germline CDR1 is GTSNPN and CDR2 is SVGIG (reference sequence). CDR3 length: 18 amino acids. With 4 bases clipped from V and 0 bases from J, the junction kept 15 bases outside the gene matches. The authors' processing: Amplified reference gene primers provided the basis for estimating nucleated cell counts. Method: immunoSEQ multiplex PCR; TCRdb's copy keeps in-frame clones and lacks some. From that table come the V and J calls and clone size; the DNA was used to work out D and trimming. The repertoire has hundreds of thousands of clones, roughly 89% of them found once; the top ten carry 5.5% to 7.5%.

The chain is built from TRBV30 and TRBJ1-1, with TRBD1 identical over 9 bases. The TCR comes from a man in his sixties who had recovered from COVID-19. Sequenced input: peripheral blood. This CDR3 is CAWIVRVGQGKLNTEAFF. The DNA for the CDR3 is TGTGCCTGGATCGTGAGGGTGGGACAGGGTAAGCTGAACACTGAAGCTTTCTTT.